The entry below describes one T cell receptor (beta chain). Sequenced by immunoSEQ multiplex PCR; TCRdb stores in-frame clones only, minus some. The profile shows around 120,000 clones, approximately 86% of them singletons. This sample was taken from a study of blood T cell repertoires in COVID-19. The CDR3 is 13 amino acids. Germline assignment: CDR1 WSHSY and CDR2 SAAADI. Between the trimmed V and J ends, which lost 10 bases and 1 base, there was a span of 13 bases. The chain links TRBV10-2 to TRBJ2-5, with D perhaps matching TRBD2 (6 bases). Sample: PBMCs or T cells enriched from blood (not recorded which). The sequence derives from a woman aged 45 to 65 who had recovered from COVID-19. The CDR3 DNA is TGCGCCACCTCGGGACTGGCCCAAGAGACCCAGTACTTC. Amino acids: CATSGLAQETQYF.